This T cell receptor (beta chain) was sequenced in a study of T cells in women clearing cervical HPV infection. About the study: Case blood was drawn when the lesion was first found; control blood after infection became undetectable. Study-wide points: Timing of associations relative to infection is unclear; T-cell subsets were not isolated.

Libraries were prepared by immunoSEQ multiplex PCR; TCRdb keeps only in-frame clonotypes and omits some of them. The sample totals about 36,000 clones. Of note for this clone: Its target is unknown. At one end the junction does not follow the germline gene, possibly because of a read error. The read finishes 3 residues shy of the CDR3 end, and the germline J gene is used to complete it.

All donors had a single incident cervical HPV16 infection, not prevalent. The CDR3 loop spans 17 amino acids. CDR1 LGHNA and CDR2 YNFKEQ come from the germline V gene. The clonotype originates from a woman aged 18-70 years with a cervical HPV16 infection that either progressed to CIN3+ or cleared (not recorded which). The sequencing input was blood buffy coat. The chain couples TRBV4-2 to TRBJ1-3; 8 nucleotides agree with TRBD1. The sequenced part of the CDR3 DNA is TGCGCCAGCAGCCACGAAGGCAGGGGGCCCTCTGGAAACACC. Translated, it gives CASSHEGRGPSGNT. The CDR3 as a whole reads CASSHEGRGPSGNTIYF.